The 22 T cell receptor beta chains below come from one sample, sequenced in a study of cytotoxic CD8 clonotypes in ibrutinib-treated CLL. TCRdb's table, derived via immunoSEQ multiplex PCR, lists solely in-frame clones and lacks some. Altogether about 140,000 clones are present, approximately 75% being singletons, with the ten largest covering about 27%. This specimen consisted of PBMCs, obtained after 12 months of ibrutinib treatment. All receptors come from a human donor with chronic lymphocytic leukemia.

This chain joins TRBV25-1 and TRBJ1-4; 8 positions match TRBD1. V lost 8 bases and J lost 5; bases outside the gene matches: 10. Germline-derived CDR1 and CDR2 are MGHDK and SYGVNS. The CDR3 contains 15 residues. As DNA, the CDR3 is TGTGCCAGCGGAGTAACCGGGACAGGCAATGAAAAACTGTTTTTT. Translating gives CASGVTGTGNEKLFF.

V is TRBV20-1 and J is TRBJ2-1; 12 bases match TRBD2. Germline-derived CDR1 and CDR2 are DFQATT and SNEGSKA (reference sequence). This CDR3 is built from 11 residues. The CDR3 DNA is TGCGGGACTAGCGGGTTGGACGAGCAGTTCTTC. Translation: CGTSGLDEQFF.

V gene TRBV5-1 combines with J gene TRBJ2-2; D not resolved. CDR3 size: 15 residues. From germline, CDR1 is SGHRS and CDR2 YFSETQ. With 0 bases removed from V and 5 bases from J, the gap between germline ends came to 11 bases. As DNA, the CDR3 is TGCGCCAGCAGCTTGGCCCTTAGGAATACCGGGGAGCTGTTTTTT. This encodes CASSLALRNTGELFF.

This chain uses TRBV6-5 with TRBJ1-2; 8 bases fit TRBD1. The CDR3 has 14 amino acids. Germline trimming cut 2 bases from V and 4 bases from J; bases unmatched to any gene: 3. CDR1 is MNHEY, CDR2 SVGAGI, per germline. CDR3 residues: CASSYRQGSYGYTF. The CDR3 DNA reads as TGTGCCAGCAGTTACAGACAGGGGTCCTATGGCTACACCTTC.

J is TRBJ1-2 and V is TRBV7-9, with no clear D. Germline CDR1 reads SEHNR; CDR2 reads FQNEAQ (reference sequence). Between the trimmed V and J ends, which lost 4 bases and 8 bases, there was a span of 11 bases. The CDR3 is 12 residues long. CDR3 nucleotides: TGTGCCAGCAGCTCAGGAGCGTGGGGCTACACCTTC. It translates to CASSSGAWGYTF.

The V call is TRBV10-3, the J call TRBJ1-5, with D maybe TRBD1 (5 bases). The CDR3 is 15 amino acids. The germline V gene has CDR1 ENHRY and CDR2 SYGVKD. V lost 10 bases and J lost 0, with 16 bases in between. The DNA of the CDR3 is TGTGCCAGCAGGGATAGGACGGATAGCAATCAGCCCCAGCATTTT. This encodes CASRDRTDSNQPQHF.

V usage is TRBV4-1 and J usage is TRBJ2-7, with D perhaps TRBD2 (6 bases). Trimming left V 4 bases short and J 2 bases short, with 12 bases between. The CDR3 length is 14 residues. Per the germline V gene, CDR1 is MGHRA and CDR2 is YSYEKL. The CDR3 coding sequence is TGCGCCAGCAGCCTCCGGGAGCAGGCCTACGAGCAGTACTTC. Protein sequence: CASSLREQAYEQYF.

The chain is built from TRBV28 and TRBJ2-1; perhaps D is TRBD1 or TRBD2 (6 bases each). Germline V gene sequence: CDR1 MDHEN, CDR2 SYDVKM. Trimming shortened V by 10 bases and J by 1 base, and 20 bases separated the two germline ends. This CDR3 is 16 amino acids long. This chain's CDR3 is CAISPRGRRSYNEQFF. The CDR3 coding sequence is TGTGCCATCTCACCCCGGGGGCGACGATCCTACAATGAGCAGTTCTTC.

The chain is built from TRBV11-2 and TRBJ2-2; 7 bases are shared with TRBD1. This CDR3 has 15 residues. The ends lost 5 bases at V and 4 bases at J; junction bases unmatched: 7. The germline gives CDR1 SGHAT, CDR2 FQNNGV. CDR3 residues: CASSGGQDTTGELFF. The CDR3 nucleotides are TGTGCCAGCAGCGGTGGACAGGACACCACCGGGGAGCTGTTTTTT.

The chain is built from TRBV10-3 and TRBJ2-3; D uncertain. The V end lost 3 bases, the J end lost 5 bases, and 6 bases lay between the germline ends. The germline gives CDR1 ENHRY, CDR2 SYGVKD. This CDR3 comprises 12 residues. Here the CDR3 reads CAISEWGDTQYF. CDR3 nucleotides: TGTGCCATCAGTGAATGGGGAGATACGCAGTATTTT.

V usage is TRBV6-1 and J usage is TRBJ2-7, with 7 bases aligning to TRBD2. The CDR3 runs to 15 residues. Germline CDR1 reads MNHNS; CDR2 reads SASEGT. J was trimmed by 0 bases and V by 2 bases; bases with no gene match: 4. DNA of the CDR3: TGTGCCAGCAGTGAAATCGGGGGGAGCTCCTACGAGCAGTACTTC. This codes for CASSEIGGSSYEQYF.

J is TRBJ1-6 and V is TRBV4-3; 9 nucleotides line up with TRBD1. Germline V gene lookup returns CDR1 LGHNA and CDR2 YSLEER. Trimming at V came to 0 bases and at J to 7 bases, leaving 4 bases not matched to a gene. This CDR3 region has 16 residues. As DNA, the CDR3 is TGCGCCAGCAGCCAAGATGGGGGACAGGGAAATTCACCCCTCCACTTT. It translates to CASSQDGGQGNSPLHF.

There are a few counts of this clone. This CDR3 is also generated by other DNA sequences in the sample. The V gene is TRBV30, the J gene TRBJ1-5; weak D call: TRBD1 (5 bases). Germline CDR1 reads GTSNPN; CDR2 reads SVGIG (reference sequence). This CDR3 is built from 13 residues. V lost 5 bases and J 4 bases, leaving 12 bases between the germline ends. CDR3 region: CAWGGKGNQPQHF. The CDR3 DNA is TGTGCCTGGGGGGGGAAGGGAAATCAGCCCCAGCATTTT.

The chain is built from TRBV25-1 and TRBJ1-3; D uncertain. The CDR3 extends over 15 amino acids. Germline CDR1 reads MGHDK; CDR2 reads SYGVNS. V lost 0 bases to trimming and J lost 0 bases, with 6 bases between them. CDR3 DNA: TGTGCCAGCAGTGAATACGGGAGCTCTGGAAACACCATATATTTT. Its protein product is CASSEYGSSGNTIYF.

J is TRBJ2-7 and V is TRBV7-9; D is unclear. The CDR3 is made up of 13 amino acids. V lost 6 bases, J lost 1 base, and 10 bases lay in between. Germline V CDR1 and CDR2: SEHNR, FQNEAQ (reference sequence). CDR3 residues: CASRRTASYEQYF. The CDR3 nucleotides read TGTGCCAGCAGAAGGACGGCGTCCTACGAGCAGTACTTC.

The table lists this clone with a few counts. This chain links TRBV18 with TRBJ1-3; 8 bases are shared with TRBD1. The CDR3 is made up of 17 amino acids. V was clipped by 3 bases and J by 0 bases; unmatched bases: 7. Germline values: CDR1 KGHSH, CDR2 LQKENI. CDR3 protein: CASSPFGTGFSGNTIYF. The CDR3 nucleotides are TGTGCCAGCTCACCTTTCGGGACAGGATTCTCTGGAAACACCATATATTTT.

This clone turned up a few times. The V and J genes are TRBV4-1 and TRBJ2-1; D might be TRBD1 (6 bases). Between the trimmed V and J ends, which lost 0 bases and 6 bases, there was a span of 27 bases. The CDR3 runs 20 residues. Germline V gene data show CDR1 as MGHRA and CDR2 as YSYEKL. The CDR3 reads CASSQDYPPRTGLAGNEQFF. DNA of the CDR3: TGCGCCAGCAGCCAAGACTACCCCCCCCGAACAGGGCTCGCCGGCAATGAGCAGTTCTTC.

This clone was seen repeatedly, ten times or more. The chain links TRBV9 to TRBJ1-2, with D tentatively TRBD1 (5 bases). V shed 0 bases and J shed 2 bases, with 14 bases lying between them. Germline V lookup: CDR1 SGDLS, CDR2 YYNGEE. This CDR3 contains 16 residues. This CDR3 reads CASSVDAGRKNYGYTF. CDR3 coding DNA: TGTGCCAGCAGCGTAGACGCGGGACGCAAAAACTATGGCTACACCTTC. Looking up the rest from reference TRBV9 and TRBJ1-2 gives the full variable domain: DSGVTQTPKHLITATGQRVTLRCSPRSGDLSVYWYQQSLDQGLQFLIQYYNGEERAKGNILERFSAQQFPDLHSELNLSSLELGDSALYFCASSVDAGRKNYGYTFGSGTRLTVV.

The table lists this clone with a count of one. The chain combines TRBV7-2 with TRBJ2-6; TRBD2 aligns across 8 bases. From germline, CDR1 is SGHTA and CDR2 FQGNSA. The CDR3 loop spans 18 amino acids. Trimming removed 6 bases from V and 4 bases from J; junction bases left unmatched: 14. DNA of the CDR3: TGTGCCAGCAGTTCCACACCTATAGCGGGATCGGGGGCCAACGTCCTGACTTTC. Translating it yields CASSSTPIAGSGANVLTF. The whole variable domain, remainder taken from reference TRBV7-2 and TRBJ2-6, is GAGVSQSPSNKVTEKGKDVELRCDPISGHTALYWYRQSLGQGLEFLIYFQGNSAPDKSGLPSDRFSAERTGGSVSTLTIQRTQQEDSAVYLCASSSTPIAGSGANVLTFGAGSRLTVL.

V gene TRBV6-5 combines with J gene TRBJ2-3; TRBD2 matches at 7 bases. Per germline, CDR1 MNHEY and CDR2 SVGAGI. V gave up 6 bases and J gave up 5 bases; unmatched junction bases: 11. This CDR3 is 15 amino acids long. This CDR3 reads CASRGEGAGEDTQYF. The CDR3 DNA reads as TGTGCCAGCAGGGGGGAGGGCGCGGGGGAAGATACGCAGTATTTT.

This chain joins TRBV19 and TRBJ1-1, with D possibly matching TRBD1 (5 bases). Germline CDR1 is LNHDA and CDR2 is SQIVND (reference sequence). The CDR3 has 14 amino acids. V lost 3 bases and J lost 1, with 9 bases in between. Here the CDR3 reads CASSIFQGNTEAFF. The CDR3, as DNA: TGTGCCAGTAGTATCTTCCAGGGGAACACTGAAGCTTTCTTT.

Within the sample, this clone is large. This sequence joins TRBV7-6 and TRBJ2-3; a possible D gene is TRBD2 (6 bases). CDR1 SGHVS and CDR2 FNYEAQ come from the germline V gene. V lost 5 bases to trimming and J lost 2 bases, with 14 bases between them. The CDR3 length is 15 residues. CDR3 sequence (DNA): TGTGCCAGCAGCCCATCTAGCGACCTCACAGATACGCAGTATTTT. Translation gives CASSPSSDLTDTQYF. The full variable domain, with the rest looked up from reference TRBV7-6 and TRBJ2-3, is GAGVSQSPRYKVTKRGQDVALRCDPISGHVSLYWYRQALGQGPEFLTYFNYEAQQDKSGLPNDRFSAERPEGSISTLTIQRTEQRDSAMYRCASSPSSDLTDTQYFGPGTRLTVL.